A single TCR beta chain is shown here with its context. The antigen is undetermined. The treatment denotes: 15 to 20 received Ad26.COV2.S at low or high dose, single or two shots; about five received placebo; per-sample allocation not given. Sampling was done on day 63 after the first vaccine or placebo injection. This sample was taken from a study of Ad26.COV2.S vaccination and SARS-CoV-2 variants. Whole-study context: As a participant in COV1001, the donor was in the Ad26.COV2.S trial arm. General observations from the study: Those who received vaccine or placebo ended up with similar non-spike TCR breadth. Higher spike-specific TCR breadth was found in vaccine recipients than in placebo recipients. Spike-specific responses of CD8+ and CD4+ T cells were reported to display substantial breadth after vaccination.

Germline CDR1 and CDR2: SGHRS and YFSETQ. V trimming: 4 bases; J trimming: 5 bases; junction bases outside the gene matches: 14. This CDR3 spans 18 amino acids. Method: immunoSEQ multiplex PCR; TCRdb's copy keeps in-frame clones and lacks some. The data contain approximately 500,000 clones, approximately 90% of them singletons. Sequences were derived from peripheral blood, sampled in a trial of Ad26.COV2.S vaccine versus placebo. The TCR sequence derives from a person between 18 and 65 years old who received the Ad26.COV2.S COVID-19 vaccine or a placebo. V and J are TRBV5-1 and TRBJ2-2; TRBD2 matches at 10 bases. CDR3 region: CASSLGDLAGVRTGELFF. The CDR3 nucleotides are TGCGCCAGCAGCCTGGGGGACCTAGCGGGAGTTAGGACCGGGGAGCTGTTTTTT.